A selection of T cell receptor beta chains follows, all from one sample in a study of molecular identifiers for immune sequencing clone quantification. TCRdb redid the calling of the PCR reads with MiXCR, one entry per CDR3 protein. Of more than 250,000 distinct CDR3 sequences listed, 20% to 25% are singletons. The source material was naive CD8+ T cells from blood, with Jurkat cell RNA spiked in. The origin of the receptors is a human donor in good health. Some libraries in this study had Jurkat cell RNA spiked in. The CDR3 runs from the conserved cysteine through the conserved F or W. Each record gives: D gene, J gene, V gene, clone size, CDR3 length, CDR3 protein, CDR3 DNA. D genes are given only for firm matches. Clone size is stated in some rows and not others, as once, few, many or a class when expanded.

>-|TRBJ2-7|TRBV30|many|14
CAWTAGIGDYEQYF
TGTGCCTGGACCGCCGGGATCGGAGACTACGAGCAGTACTTC
>TRBD2|TRBJ2-2|TRBV6-5|many|14
CASGLAANTGELFF
TGTGCCAGCGGACTAGCGGCGAACACCGGGGAGCTGTTTTTT
>-|TRBJ2-3|TRBV7-8|many|17
CASSLVWPGGGTDTQYF
TGTGCCAGCAGCTTAGTTTGGCCTGGCGGGGGCACAGATACGCAGTATTTT
>TRBD2|TRBJ2-7|TRBV19|many|14
CASSLAGYIVEQYF
TGTGCCAGTAGTCTAGCGGGGTACATCGTCGAGCAGTACTTC
>TRBD1|TRBJ1-5|TRBV20-1|many|16
CSARDMGTGSNQPQHF
TGCAGTGCTAGAGATATGGGGACAGGGAGCAATCAGCCCCAGCATTTT
>-|TRBJ1-2|TRBV5-4|many|15
CASSLGAGVNYGYTF
TGTGCCAGCAGCTTGGGCGCGGGGGTAAACTATGGCTACACCTTC
>TRBD1|TRBJ2-6|TRBV6-2/TRBV6-3|-|20
CASSYPPQGVSVGGANVLTF
TGTGCCAGCAGTTACCCTCCACAGGGGGTATCGGTCGGTGGGGCCAACGTCCTGACTTTC
>-|TRBJ2-7|TRBV11-3|once|16
CASSPTQTYTSYEQYF
TGTGCCAGCAGCCCTACACAGACATATACCTCCTACGAGCAGTACTTC
>-|TRBJ2-6|TRBV27|many|17
CASSLQGPVSGANVLTF
TGTGCCAGCAGTCTACAAGGGCCAGTCTCTGGGGCCAACGTCCTGACTTTC
>TRBD1|TRBJ2-1|TRBV4-3|many|17
CASSQGTPGTGGDEQFF
TGCGCCAGCAGCCAGGGGACCCCCGGGACAGGGGGCGATGAGCAGTTCTTC
>-|TRBJ2-3|TRBV12-3/TRBV12-4|many|13
CASGSKSTDTQYF
TGTGCCAGCGGGAGCAAAAGCACAGATACGCAGTATTTT
>TRBD2|TRBJ2-5|TRBV7-9|many|15
CASSPDGTSYQTQYF
TGTGCCAGCAGCCCCGACGGGACTAGTTATCAGACCCAGTACTTC
>TRBD1|TRBJ2-2|TRBV2|-|17
CASSQYSDRAGTGELFF
TGTGCCAGCAGCCAATACTCGGACAGGGCGGGGACCGGGGAGCTGTTTTTT
>-|TRBJ1-5|TRBV20-1|many|15
CSADSRVYSNQPQHF
TGCAGTGCAGATAGTAGGGTATATAGCAATCAGCCCCAGCATTTT
>TRBD2|TRBJ2-6|TRBV29-1|many|15
CSAAGLAGGANVLTF
TGCAGCGCTGCCGGACTAGCAGGTGGGGCCAACGTCCTGACTTTC
>-|TRBJ2-2|TRBV9|many|16
CASSVGGSGNTGELFF
TGTGCCAGCAGCGTAGGGGGCAGTGGCAACACCGGGGAGCTGTTTTTT
>-|TRBJ2-1|TRBV24-1|many|13
CATSEVGYNEQFF
TGTGCCACCAGTGAAGTTGGCTACAATGAGCAGTTCTTC
>-|TRBJ2-5|TRBV30|few|13
CAWAQGNQETQYF
TGTGCCTGGGCCCAGGGTAATCAAGAGACCCAGTACTTC
>-|TRBJ1-4|TRBV6-2/TRBV6-3|many|15
CASTISASTNEKLFF
TGTGCCAGCACTATTTCAGCGTCAACTAATGAAAAACTGTTTTTT
>TRBD2|TRBJ2-7|TRBV5-1|-|15
CASSLTASGVYEQYF
TGCGCCAGCAGCTTGACGGCTAGCGGCGTCTACGAGCAGTACTTC
>-|TRBJ2-7|TRBV7-6|many|14
CASSFGGEGYEQYF
TGTGCCAGCAGCTTTGGCGGAGAAGGCTACGAGCAGTACTTC
>-|TRBJ2-5|TRBV5-6|few|15
CASSPLTELQETQYF
TGTGCCAGCAGCCCACTAACCGAGTTACAAGAGACCCAGTACTTC
>-|TRBJ2-1|TRBV3-1|-|17
CASSQDLASSYNNEQFF
TGTGCCAGCAGCCAAGATCTCGCTAGCTCCTACAACAATGAGCAGTTCTTC
>-|TRBJ2-3|TRBV30|many|15
CAWSRFGGASDTQYF
TGTGCCTGGAGTCGGTTTGGAGGGGCATCGGATACGCAGTATTTT
>TRBD1|TRBJ2-7|TRBV19|many|15
CASSIGTVPSYEQYF
TGTGCCAGTAGTATTGGGACAGTCCCCTCCTACGAGCAGTACTTC
>-|TRBJ2-5|TRBV7-9|many|13
CASSSRTGETQYF
TGTGCCAGCAGCTCTCGGACTGGAGAGACCCAGTACTTC
>-|TRBJ2-1|TRBV7-2|many|16
CASSSPGVSWNNEQFF
TGTGCCAGCAGCTCACCAGGGGTCTCTTGGAACAATGAGCAGTTCTTC
>TRBD2|TRBJ2-7|TRBV20-1|once|16
CSARAHSGRDSYEQYF
TGCAGTGCTAGAGCACATAGCGGGAGGGATTCCTACGAGCAGTACTTC
>TRBD2|TRBJ2-3|TRBV5-4|few|16
CASSLWRGGRTDAQYF
TGTGCCAGCAGCTTGTGGCGGGGGGGCCGGACAGATGCGCAGTATTTT
>-|TRBJ1-1|TRBV11-2|few|16
CASSLDHLGLNTEAFF
TGTGCCAGCAGCTTAGATCATCTAGGGTTGAACACTGAAGCTTTCTTT
>-|TRBJ1-6|TRBV5-5|few|15
CASSLDSGSQAPLHF
TGTGCCAGCAGCTTGGATTCTGGGAGTCAGGCACCCCTCCACTTT
>-|TRBJ2-1|TRBV3-1|-|17
CASSQGGVVPGLNEQFF
TGTGCCAGCAGCCAAGGTGGGGTTGTGCCCGGACTCAATGAGCAGTTCTTC
>-|TRBJ1-2|TRBV4-3|few|16
CASSQEVRGRGYGYTF
TGCGCCAGCAGCCAAGAGGTCAGGGGTAGAGGGTATGGCTACACCTTC
>-|TRBJ2-3|TRBV29-1|many|15
CSVVGSRAQLDTQYF
TGCAGCGTTGTGGGGTCTAGGGCCCAATTAGATACGCAGTATTTT
>-|TRBJ1-3|TRBV30|few|15
CAWSYSSLSGNTIYF
TGTGCCTGGTCCTACTCGTCCCTCTCTGGAAACACCATATATTTT
>-|TRBJ2-1|TRBV7-9|many|12
CASSWNIVEQFF
TGTGCCAGCAGCTGGAACATTGTTGAGCAGTTCTTC
>-|TRBJ2-5|TRBV2|-|13
CASMKGIQEAQYF
TGTGCCAGCATGAAGGGCATCCAAGAGGCCCAGTACTTC
>-|TRBJ2-7|TRBV7-2|many|15
CASSPWGRPAYEQYF
TGTGCCAGCAGCCCCTGGGGGAGGCCCGCCTACGAGCAGTACTTC
>-|TRBJ2-3|TRBV6-5|many|17
CASSPFFGGQGADTQYF
TGTGCCAGCAGCCCATTTTTCGGGGGGCAGGGGGCAGATACGCAGTATTTT
>-|TRBJ2-2|TRBV13|few|16
CASSARGLHHTGELFF
TGTGCCAGCAGCGCAAGAGGTCTCCATCACACCGGGGAGCTGTTTTTT
>TRBD2|TRBJ2-1|TRBV24-1|many|19
CATSDPGTSGTHSYNEQFF
TGTGCCACCAGTGATCCCGGGACTAGCGGGACCCACTCCTACAATGAGCAGTTCTTC
>TRBD2|TRBJ2-1|TRBV7-2|many|13
CASSLGTSGEQFF
TGTGCCAGCAGCTTAGGGACTAGCGGAGAGCAGTTCTTC